The subject of this entry is one T cell receptor beta chain. This entry is derived from a study of blood T cell repertoires in COVID-19. Study-level information: Sources were T cells, B-cell-depleted T cells, or PBMCs; the material itself was cDNA or gDNA.

Sequencing was performed with immunoSEQ multiplex PCR; in TCRdb, only in-frame clones are kept and a portion is missing. The data hold 200,000 to 300,000 clones, with around 92% observed a single time. This clonotype originated in a woman aged 25-40 years with acute COVID-19. Material: PBMCs or T cells enriched from blood (not recorded which).

CDR3 sequence (DNA): TGTGCCAGCTCACCACCAGCAGAGACCCAGTACTTC. Residues: CASSPPAETQYF. The genes are TRBV18 and TRBJ2-5; D not resolved. The length of the CDR3 is 12 residues. V was shortened by 0 bases and J by 4 bases, with 3 bases between the two germline ends. The germline V gene encodes CDR1 KGHSH and CDR2 LQKENI. The whole variable domain, filled in from reference TRBV18 and TRBJ2-5, reads NAGVMQNPRHLVRRRGQEARLRCSPMKGHSHVYWYRQLPEEGLKFMVYLQKENIIDESGMPKERFSAEFPKEGPSILRIQQVVRGDSAAYFCASSPPAETQYFGPGTRLLVL.